These 25 T cell receptor beta chains originate from one sample sequenced in a study of cytomegalovirus exposure and HLA in healthy donors (dated by TCRdb to about 2017). Receptors were amplified or captured by the immunoSEQ multiplex PCR assay. For the multiplex PCR, a mixture combining 60 forward primers for TCR Vbeta segments and 13 reverse primers for TCR Jbeta segments was used. TCRdb re-hosts the immuneACCESS table, in-frame sequences only. Its copies lack some clones; in the studies checked, an unresolved V gene accounts for under half of them, and the cause for the rest is not known. The sample table contains more than 150,000 clones; only one count was recorded for 75% to 85% of them. Clones ranked in the top ten supply 1% to 1.5% of the sample. The sequenced material came from PBMCs. The source is a girl aged 2 to 9 in good health and CMV-seropositive.

This chain joins TRBV28 and TRBJ2-1; D gene unclear. Trimming shortened V by 3 bases and J by 4 bases, and 4 bases separated the two germline ends. Germline V gene sequence: CDR1 MDHEN, CDR2 SYDVKM. The CDR3 contains 12 residues. In DNA, the CDR3 is TGTGCCAGCAGTTTGCGGTACAATGAGCAGTTCTTC. This sequence encodes CASSLRYNEQFF.

The CDR3 DNA reads as TGCGCCAGCAGCTTGGAGGGAGCCAACTATGGCTACACCTTC. Protein: CASSLEGANYGYTF. The rearrangement links TRBV5-1 to TRBJ1-2, with D hard to call. Germline CDR1 reads SGHRS; CDR2 reads YFSETQ. The CDR3 extends over 14 amino acids. The V end was cut by 0 bases, the J end by 2 bases, with 8 bases between.

The V gene is TRBV4-1, the J gene TRBJ1-2; D ambiguous. The ends were cut back, 0 bases at V and 5 bases at J, with 10 bases in the middle. Germline V gives CDR1 MGHRA, CDR2 YSYEKL. The CDR3 has 14 amino acids. This chain's CDR3 is CASSQEVTGYGYTF. CDR3 DNA: TGCGCCAGCAGCCAAGAGGTCACGGGATATGGCTACACCTTC.

The chain recombines TRBV5-1 with TRBJ2-1, with D maybe TRBD2 (6 bases). The germline gives CDR1 SGHRS, CDR2 YFSETQ. The germline V and J ends were trimmed by 0 bases and 0 bases, with 10 bases remaining between them. The CDR3 consists of 16 residues. The CDR3 region is CASSLAGGASYNEQFF. CDR3 in DNA: TGCGCCAGCAGCTTGGCCGGCGGGGCCTCCTACAATGAGCAGTTCTTC.

This clone has more than one count but fewer than ten. This chain links TRBV6-5 with TRBJ2-1; 13 bases fit TRBD2. Germline V gene sequence: CDR1 MNHEY, CDR2 SVGAGI. J lost 10 bases, V lost 2 bases, and 2 bases had no gene match. CDR3 length equals 14 residues. The CDR3: CASSYTSGRGEQFF. In DNA, the CDR3 is TGTGCCAGCAGTTACACTAGCGGGAGGGGAGAGCAGTTCTTC.

CDR3 residues: CASSRTSGGFTGELFF. The CDR3 DNA reads TGTGCCAGCAGCCGGACTAGCGGGGGTTTCACCGGGGAGCTGTTTTTT. This chain connects TRBV14 to TRBJ2-2; 13 bases line up with TRBD2. Germline V gene data show CDR1 as SGHDN and CDR2 as FVKESK. This CDR3 is 16 amino acids long. Trimming removed 4 bases from V and 4 bases from J; junction bases left unmatched: 3.

The chain recombines TRBV28 with TRBJ1-5, with no clear D. With 5 bases removed from V and 4 bases from J, the gap between germline ends came to 9 bases. CDR3 length: 13 residues. Germline lookup yields CDR1 MDHEN and CDR2 SYDVKM. CDR3 bases: TGTGCCAGCAGTCACCTCTATAATCAGCCCCAGCATTTT. The encoded protein is CASSHLYNQPQHF.

V and J are TRBV4-1 and TRBJ2-1, with TRBD2 matching 13 bases. Trimming removed 5 bases from V and 9 bases from J; junction bases left unmatched: 7. The CDR3 consists of 15 residues. Germline CDR1 reads MGHRA; CDR2 reads YSYEKL. The CDR3 spells CASSTVGLAGTEQFF. The CDR3 DNA reads as TGCGCCAGCAGCACAGTGGGACTAGCGGGAACTGAGCAGTTCTTC.

The chain's CDR3 is CAWSRGGRTINEQFF. As DNA, the CDR3 is TGTGCCTGGAGTCGAGGGGGTAGGACCATCAATGAGCAGTTCTTC. This sequence joins TRBV30 and TRBJ2-1, with a tentative D call TRBD1 (6 bases). V lost 2 bases, J lost 6 bases, and 17 bases lay in between. This CDR3 has 15 residues. CDR1 and CDR2 from the germline V gene are GTSNPN and SVGIG (reference sequence). Based on the CDR3 plus reference TRBV30 and TRBJ2-1, the full variable domain is SQTIHQWPATLVQPVGSPLSLECTVEGTSNPNLYWYRQAAGRGLQLLFYSVGIGQISSEVPQNLSASRPQDRQFILSSKKLLLSDSGFYLCAWSRGGRTINEQFFGPGTRLTVL.

The V call is TRBV25-1, the J call TRBJ2-7, with 13 bases aligning to TRBD2. Per the germline V gene, CDR1 is MGHDK and CDR2 is SYGVNS. V was clipped by 7 bases and J by 6 bases; unmatched bases: 9. The CDR3 consists of 15 residues. The CDR3 DNA reads as TGTGCCAGCAATGCCGAACTAGCGGGAGGGGGCGAGCAGTACTTC. Residues: CASNAELAGGGEQYF.

This chain connects TRBV11-3 to TRBJ2-2; tentatively, D is TRBD2 (6 bases). Trimming left V 1 base short and J 10 bases short, with 10 bases between. Per germline, CDR1 SGHNT and CDR2 YENEEA. The CDR3 runs 13 residues. CDR3 loop: CASSLGRGAELFF. CDR3 in DNA: TGTGCCAGCAGCTTAGGGAGGGGAGCGGAGCTGTTTTTT.

The rearrangement joins TRBV5-1 to TRBJ2-5; a possible D gene is TRBD2 (6 bases). Deletions cut 0 bases from V and 2 bases from J, with 11 bases between. CDR3 size: 15 residues. CDR1 SGHRS and CDR2 YFSETQ come from the germline V gene. The CDR3 protein is CASSLVSGSQETQYF. The DNA for the CDR3 is TGCGCCAGCAGCTTGGTTAGCGGTTCGCAAGAGACCCAGTACTTC.

In this sample, this clone turned up a few times. CDR3 loop: CASSDGGGWGYTF. For the CDR3, the DNA is TGTGCCAGCAGTGATGGAGGGGGCTGGGGCTACACCTTC. The rearrangement uses TRBV6-1 and TRBJ1-2; 7 bases match TRBD1. The CDR3 runs 13 residues. The germline gives CDR1 MNHNS, CDR2 SASEGT. The ends lost 3 bases at V and 8 bases at J; junction bases unmatched: 6.

This rearrangement joins TRBV6-5 to TRBJ1-1; possibly TRBD1 for D (5 bases). Trimming shortened V by 5 bases and J by 2 bases, and 12 bases separated the two germline ends. The germline V gene encodes CDR1 MNHEY and CDR2 SVGAGI. The CDR3 has 14 amino acids. In nucleotides, the CDR3 is TGTGCCAGCAGTGTGGGGCACCTAAACACTGAAGCTTTCTTT. Protein: CASSVGHLNTEAFF.

With regard to this clone: In the same sample, other DNA sequences code for this CDR3. The gene calls are TRBV7-2 and TRBJ1-2; D is possibly TRBD1 (6 bases). The CDR3 covers 13 residues. V was trimmed by 5 bases and J by 2 bases, leaving 9 bases between them. The germline gives CDR1 SGHTA, CDR2 FQGNSA. The CDR3 DNA follows: TGTGCCAGCAGCCCGGACAGAAACTATGGCTACACCTTC. As protein: CASSPDRNYGYTF.

This chain joins TRBV10-2 and TRBJ1-5, with a possible D match to TRBD1 (5 bases). Trimming removed 0 bases at V and 5 bases at J, with 8 bases between. Germline V gene sequence: CDR1 WSHSY, CDR2 SAAADI. CDR3 length: 14 amino acids. The CDR3 protein is CASSESLGDQPQHF. The CDR3, as DNA: TGCGCCAGCAGTGAGTCGCTAGGGGATCAGCCCCAGCATTTT.

In this sample, this clone turned up once. V is TRBV6-4 and J is TRBJ2-1; D may be TRBD2 (6 bases). Deletions cut 4 bases from V and 8 bases from J, with 15 bases between. Germline values: CDR1 MRHNA, CDR2 SNTAGT. This CDR3 is built from 14 residues. In nucleotides, the CDR3 is TGTGCCAGCAGTGCCCTGCGATCTAGCGATGAGCAGTTCTTC. Its protein product is CASSALRSSDEQFF.

The chain combines TRBV29-1 with TRBJ1-4; 9 bases line up with TRBD1. Germline CDR1 SQVTM, CDR2 ANQGSEA. CDR3 size: 13 residues. V lost 6 bases and J lost 11; bases outside the gene matches: 10. CDR3 nucleotides: TGCAGCGTGAACCGGGGGACAGGGAGGAAACTGTTTTTT. It encodes CSVNRGTGRKLFF.

The chain uses TRBV9 and TRBJ2-7; D is undetermined. Trimming took 2 bases from V and 2 from J, leaving 11 bases between them. Germline CDR1 is SGDLS and CDR2 is YYNGEE. The CDR3 extends over 14 amino acids. The CDR3 here is CASSVGGETYEQYF. The CDR3 bases are TGTGCCAGCAGCGTCGGCGGAGAAACCTACGAGCAGTACTTC.

The J gene is TRBJ2-7, the V gene TRBV5-1, with a tentative D call TRBD1 (6 bases). Germline V gives CDR1 SGHRS, CDR2 YFSETQ. CDR3 length: 14 amino acids. Trimming shortened V by 0 bases and J by 6 bases, and 13 bases separated the two germline ends. The CDR3 DNA reads as TGCGCCAGCAGCTTGGCCCAGGGGTCTGGCGAGCAGTACTTC. This gives the protein CASSLAQGSGEQYF. The complete variable domain, with remaining parts taken from reference TRBV5-1 and TRBJ2-7, reads KAGVTQTPRYLIKTRGQQVTLSCSPISGHRSVSWYQQTPGQGLQFLFEYFSETQRNKGNFPGRFSGRQFSNSRSEMNVSTLELGDSALYLCASSLAQGSGEQYFGPGTRLTVT.

The CDR3 DNA reads TGTGCCAGCAGAATGGGACTAAGTTCTACCTACGAGCAGTACTTC. Translating it yields CASRMGLSSTYEQYF. The gene calls are TRBV6-1 and TRBJ2-7; TRBD2 matches at 7 bases. J was trimmed by 2 bases and V by 6 bases; bases with no gene match: 10. Germline-derived CDR1 and CDR2 are MNHNS and SASEGT. This CDR3 spans 15 amino acids.

This chain connects TRBV11-2 to TRBJ2-1; D possibly corresponds to TRBD2 (5 bases). Germline CDR1 is SGHAT and CDR2 is FQNNGV. The CDR3 covers 15 residues. With 3 bases removed from V and 2 bases from J, the gap between germline ends came to 11 bases. As DNA, the CDR3 is TGTGCCAGCAGCTTCTCTCGCGGGCCCTACAATGAGCAGTTCTTC. Its protein product is CASSFSRGPYNEQFF.

This chain joins TRBV21-1 and TRBJ1-5; TRBD1 is the table's D call and was not checked against the DNA. TRBV21-1 is classified as a pseudogene. The CDR3 length is 16 residues. The CDR3 is CASSKGGPKSNQPQHF. CDR3 in DNA: TGTGCCAGCAGCAAAGGGGGGCCCAAGAGCAATCAGCCCCAGCATTTT.

This clone was seen just once. V is TRBV9 and J is TRBJ2-3; possibly TRBD1 for D (6 bases). Germline assignment: CDR1 SGDLS and CDR2 YYNGEE. V shed 6 bases and J shed 3 bases, with 17 bases lying between them. This CDR3 spans 15 amino acids. CDR3 protein: CASTRGGLGTDTQYF. The DNA for the CDR3 is TGTGCCAGCACCCGAGGGGGTTTGGGAACAGATACGCAGTATTTT.

The V call is TRBV7-3, the J call TRBJ2-7; 10 nucleotides agree with TRBD2. Germline CDR1 SGHTA, CDR2 FQGTGA. V gave up 5 bases and J gave up 0 bases; unmatched junction bases: 4. The CDR3 is 15 residues long. In nucleotides, the CDR3 is TGTGCCAGCAGCGAAAGCGGGGGGGCCTCCTACGAGCAGTACTTC. It yields the protein CASSESGGASYEQYF.